Shown below are 32 T cell receptor beta chains from a single sample sequenced in a study of T cell clones after liver transplantation. TCRdb keeps only in-frame clones here, not all; method: immunoSEQ multiplex PCR. The sample consists of some 50,000 clones, 60% to 80% of them appearing once. The sequenced sample was CD4+ T cells from blood, obtained at the 22-month timepoint. The receptors derive from a human patient who received a liver transplant. The graft donor may have given rise to some T cells.

The V call is TRBV6-1, the J call TRBJ1-5; D is unclear. V lost 3 bases and J lost 1, with 10 bases in between. The CDR3 sequence is 15 residues long. Germline values: CDR1 MNHNS, CDR2 SASEGT. The CDR3 spells CASSDSGVSNQPQHF. DNA for the CDR3: TGTGCCAGCAGTGATTCGGGAGTAAGCAATCAGCCCCAGCATTTT.

V is TRBV2 and J is TRBJ1-2, with no clear D. Between the trimmed V and J ends, which lost 8 bases and 1 base, there was a span of 26 bases. There are 18 residues in the CDR3. Germline values: CDR1 SNHLY, CDR2 FYNNEI. This CDR3 is CASFEALGFLEINYGYTF. The CDR3 DNA sequence: TGTGCCAGCTTCGAGGCATTGGGTTTCCTCGAAATTAACTATGGCTACACCTTC.

The rearrangement links TRBV11-2 to TRBJ1-6, with TRBD1 identical over 7 bases. The CDR3 runs to 16 residues. Unmatched junction bases numbered 7, after V lost 1 base and J lost 7 bases. CDR1 is SGHAT, CDR2 FQNNGV, per germline. The CDR3: CASSLVRGQGNSPLHF. The CDR3 DNA is TGTGCCAGCAGCTTAGTGAGGGGGCAGGGGAATTCACCCCTCCACTTT.

Concerning this clone itself: Its ends do not fully match the called genes, so a read error is possible. This chain links TRBV6-5 with TRBJ2-7; possibly TRBD1 for D (5 bases). Germline-derived CDR1 and CDR2 are MNHEY and SVGAGI. CDR3 length equals 13 residues. The CDR3 protein is CASSYRTSRERYF. In DNA form, the CDR3 reads TGTGCCAGCAGTTACAGGACAAGCCGAGAGCGGTACTTC.

This rearrangement joins TRBV6-5 to TRBJ2-7, with TRBD1 matching over 11 bases. The CDR3 consists of 14 residues. CDR1 is MNHEY, CDR2 SVGAGI, per germline. After removal of 2 bases from V and 7 bases from J, the junction contained 4 bases not matched to a gene. CDR3 loop: CASSYGQGAAEQYF. The DNA for the CDR3 is TGTGCCAGCAGTTACGGACAGGGGGCGGCTGAGCAGTACTTC.

CDR3 sequence reads: CASSLLAGGERETQYF. The CDR3 DNA reads as TGTGCCAGCAGCTTATTGGCAGGGGGTGAGAGGGAGACCCAGTACTTC. The J gene is TRBJ2-5, the V gene TRBV7-2; 7 bases line up with TRBD1. Germline V gives CDR1 SGHTA, CDR2 FQGNSA. CDR3 length equals 16 residues. The trim removed 2 bases at V and 5 bases at J, leaving 11 bases unmatched.

The rearrangement joins TRBV6-1 to TRBJ2-7; D gene unclear. Trimming took 5 bases from V and 0 from J, leaving 8 bases between them. Germline V CDR1 and CDR2: MNHNS, SASEGT. CDR3 length: 13 amino acids. CDR3 nucleotides: TGTGCCAGCAGTCCTGGCAGCTCCTACGAGCAGTACTTC. As protein: CASSPGSSYEQYF.

The chain combines TRBV7-2 with TRBJ2-7; D is unclear. Trimming shortened V by 1 base and J by 0 bases, and 7 bases separated the two germline ends. The CDR3 covers 14 residues. Germline V lookup: CDR1 SGHTA, CDR2 FQGNSA. In DNA form, the CDR3 reads TGTGCCAGCAGCTTAGTAGCCAACTCCTACGAGCAGTACTTC. It is translated as CASSLVANSYEQYF. The variable domain in full, completed from reference TRBV7-2 and TRBJ2-7, reads GAGVSQSPSNKVTEKGKDVELRCDPISGHTALYWYRQSLGQGLEFLIYFQGNSAPDKSGLPSDRFSAERTGGSVSTLTIQRTQQEDSAVYLCASSLVANSYEQYFGPGTRLTVT.

This chain uses TRBV28 with TRBJ2-2; D may correspond to TRBD1 or TRBD2 (7 bases each). CDR1 and CDR2 (germline): MDHEN, SYDVKM. The length of the CDR3 is 18 residues. The V end was cut by 5 bases, the J end by 1 base, with 20 bases between. In DNA form, the CDR3 reads TGTGCCAGCAGTAAACCTCCGGGGGGACAGAAGAACACCGGGGAGCTGTTTTTT. Protein sequence: CASSKPPGGQKNTGELFF.

The chain uses TRBV28 and TRBJ1-1, with 7 bases matching TRBD1. Germline V CDR1 and CDR2: MDHEN, SYDVKM. V lost 11 bases to trimming and J lost 1 base; unmatched junction nucleotides: 10. The CDR3 runs to 14 residues. CDR3: CAAVLGQKNTEAFF. Written as DNA, the CDR3 is TGTGCCGCCGTATTGGGACAGAAGAACACTGAAGCTTTCTTT.

The chain uses TRBV6-9 and TRBJ1-2; TRBD1 aligns across 9 bases. The CDR3 runs to 13 residues. CDR1 MNHGY and CDR2 SVAAGI come from the germline V gene. J was trimmed by 8 bases and V by 6 bases; bases with no gene match: 7. This CDR3 reads CASRITGGGGYTF. CDR3 bases: TGTGCCAGCAGGATAACAGGGGGCGGAGGCTACACCTTC.

This clone has a handful of counts. The gene calls are TRBV6-1 and TRBJ1-1; D uncertain. Trimming left V 1 base short and J 7 bases short, with 7 bases between. This CDR3 spans 12 amino acids. Germline V gene data show CDR1 as MNHNS and CDR2 as SASEGT. CDR3: CASSEERIEAFF. The CDR3 DNA is TGTGCCAGCAGTGAAGAGCGGATTGAAGCTTTCTTT.

The chain couples TRBV19 to TRBJ1-1, with D unclear. The CDR3 loop spans 12 amino acids. Germline values: CDR1 LNHDA, CDR2 SQIVND (reference sequence). Trimming removed 6 bases at V and 0 bases at J, with 5 bases between. The CDR3 DNA reads TGTGCCAGTAGCCAGTTGAACACTGAAGCTTTCTTT. This sequence encodes CASSQLNTEAFF.

The chain is built from TRBV20-1 and TRBJ1-2, with D possibly being TRBD1 (6 bases). This CDR3 contains 11 residues. Germline lookup yields CDR1 DFQATT and CDR2 SNEGSKA (reference sequence). V lost 6 bases and J lost 4, with 9 bases in between. CDR3 sequence reads: CSAPQGYGYTF. The CDR3 DNA sequence: TGCAGTGCCCCACAGGGCTATGGCTACACCTTC.

V usage is TRBV27 and J usage is TRBJ2-7, with 9 bases that match TRBD1. After removal of 9 bases from V and 2 bases from J, the junction contained 8 bases not matched to a gene. Germline CDR1 and CDR2: MNHEY and SMNVEV (reference sequence). The CDR3 covers 14 residues. The CDR3 reads CASSRQGGTYEQYF. For the CDR3, the DNA is TGTGCCAGTTCCCGACAGGGGGGAACCTACGAGCAGTACTTC.

This rearrangement joins TRBV19 to TRBJ2-2; D not certain. Germline values: CDR1 LNHDA, CDR2 SQIVND (reference sequence). V was shortened by 3 bases and J by 4 bases, with 9 bases between the two germline ends. The CDR3 is made up of 14 amino acids. CDR3 protein: CASSMDPSTGELFF. The CDR3 region has the DNA TGTGCCAGTAGTATGGATCCGAGCACCGGGGAGCTGTTTTTT.

The CDR3 DNA is TGTGCCAGCAGCCACATAGATATGAACACTGAAGCTTTCTTT. As protein: CASSHIDMNTEAFF. This rearrangement joins TRBV14 to TRBJ1-1; D unresolved. V was pared by 3 bases and J by 0 bases, with 8 bases between. CDR1 is SGHDN and CDR2 is FVKESK in the germline V gene. The CDR3 sequence is 14 residues long.

This clone turned up a few times. V is TRBV28 and J is TRBJ1-2, with a possible D match to TRBD1 (6 bases). Germline values: CDR1 MDHEN, CDR2 SYDVKM. CDR3 length equals 14 residues. Trimming pared 7 bases from V and 4 bases from J, leaving 16 bases between. CDR3 coding DNA: TGTGCCAGCATAGGGAACAGGGAGGTCTATGGCTACACCTTC. Translation gives CASIGNREVYGYTF.

The chain employs TRBV15 and TRBJ1-2, with 8 bases fitting TRBD1. The CDR3 covers 14 residues. J was trimmed by 4 bases and V by 3 bases; bases with no gene match: 4. Germline V gives CDR1 LNHNV, CDR2 YYDKDF (reference sequence). CDR3 region: CATSRDREGYGYTF. The CDR3 DNA follows: TGTGCCACCAGCAGGGACAGGGAAGGCTATGGCTACACCTTC.

The V gene is TRBV12-5, the J gene TRBJ2-2; D unclear. The V and J ends lost 6 bases and 0 bases respectively, with 14 bases between them. The germline V gene has CDR1 LGHNT and CDR2 FRNRAP. CDR3 length: 16 residues. The CDR3: CASGIRYPSNTGELFF. The DNA for the CDR3 is TGTGCTAGTGGCATTAGGTACCCCTCGAACACCGGGGAGCTGTTTTTT.

This chain uses TRBV2 with TRBJ1-5, with a tentative D call TRBD1 (5 bases). V dropped 11 bases and J dropped 3 bases, with 14 bases sitting between them. CDR1 is SNHLY, CDR2 FYNNEI, per germline. The CDR3 spans 13 residues. In DNA, the CDR3 is TGTGCCGGCCAGGGAGGATCCAATCAGCCCCAGCATTTT. It specifies CAGQGGSNQPQHF.

This clone has a handful of counts. The chain has TRBV6-5 and TRBJ1-4; D is undetermined. V was trimmed by 2 bases and J by 3 bases, leaving 7 bases between them. CDR1 is MNHEY and CDR2 is SVGAGI in the germline V gene. The CDR3 totals 14 residues. Here the CDR3 DNA reads TGTGCCAGCAGTTACGGGCAGTCTAATGAAAAACTGTTTTTT. Amino acid sequence: CASSYGQSNEKLFF.

This clone has a handful of counts. The chain recombines TRBV9 with TRBJ2-7; a weak D match, TRBD1 (6 bases). Germline values: CDR1 SGDLS, CDR2 YYNGEE. The CDR3 spans 15 residues. V lost 0 bases and J 5 bases, leaving 15 bases between the germline ends. This CDR3 is CASSVATSRGNEQYF. CDR3 sequence (DNA): TGTGCCAGCAGCGTAGCTACAAGCAGGGGCAACGAGCAGTACTTC.

The chain combines TRBV28 with TRBJ2-1, with unresolved D. The germline V and J ends were trimmed by 3 bases and 9 bases, with 15 bases remaining between them. The V gene's germline CDR1 is MDHEN and CDR2 SYDVKM. This CDR3 region has 14 residues. CDR3 in amino acids: CASSFLRRASEQFF. Here the CDR3 DNA reads TGTGCCAGCAGTTTTCTGAGAAGGGCTAGTGAGCAGTTCTTC.

This sequence joins TRBV12-5 and TRBJ2-1; D not certain. Trimming pared 1 base from V and 7 bases from J, leaving 11 bases between. Germline V gene data show CDR1 as LGHNT and CDR2 as FRNRAP. CDR3 length equals 14 residues. For the CDR3, the DNA is TGTGCTAGTGGTTTGGAACCGGTTCTTAATGAGCAGTTCTTC. It encodes CASGLEPVLNEQFF.

This clone was seen a few times. The J gene is TRBJ2-2, the V gene TRBV7-9, with 8 bases matching TRBD2. Per the germline V gene, CDR1 is SEHNR and CDR2 is FQNEAQ (reference sequence). The CDR3 consists of 16 residues. V lost 1 base to trimming and J lost 2 bases; unmatched junction nucleotides: 3. The CDR3 spells CASSLELAANTGELFF. For the CDR3, the DNA is TGTGCCAGCAGCTTAGAACTAGCGGCCAACACCGGGGAGCTGTTTTTT.

V usage is TRBV4-2 and J usage is TRBJ1-1; tentatively, D is TRBD1 (6 bases). V was clipped by 5 bases and J by 0 bases, with 10 bases between them. This CDR3 is built from 14 residues. In germline, CDR1 is LGHNA, CDR2 YNFKEQ. In DNA form, the CDR3 reads TGTGCCAGCAGCTCCAACAGGGTGAACACTGAAGCTTTCTTT. Amino acid sequence: CASSSNRVNTEAFF.

The rearrangement uses TRBV15 and TRBJ1-2; unclear D gene. Germline V gene sequence: CDR1 LNHNV, CDR2 YYDKDF (reference sequence). This CDR3 is 13 amino acids long. V dropped 1 base and J dropped 6 bases, with 9 bases sitting between them. The CDR3 region is CATSRGVGDGYTF. The CDR3 DNA is TGTGCCACCAGCAGAGGGGTTGGGGATGGCTACACCTTC.

CDR3 in DNA: TGTGCCAGCAGGGTGACAGGGAGTGGAAACACCATATATTTT. Residues: CASRVTGSGNTIYF. The rearrangement links TRBV28 to TRBJ1-3; 7 bases map to TRBD1. This CDR3 contains 14 residues. Trimming cost V 6 bases and J 3 bases; bases outside gene matches: 5. CDR1 MDHEN and CDR2 SYDVKM come from the germline V gene. The whole variable domain, remainder taken from reference TRBV28 and TRBJ1-3, is DVKVTQSSRYLVKRTGEKVFLECVQDMDHENMFWYRQDPGLGLRLIYFSYDVKMKEKGDIPEGYSVSREKKERFSLILESASTNQTSMYLCASRVTGSGNTIYFGEGSWLTVV.

This clone turned up a few times. This chain joins TRBV10-3 and TRBJ1-6, with D possibly being TRBD1 (6 bases). The germline gives CDR1 ENHRY, CDR2 SYGVKD. Trimming pared 7 bases from V and 5 bases from J, leaving 15 bases between. This CDR3 is built from 15 residues. DNA of the CDR3: TGTGCCATCAATACGGAACAGGGAAATAATTCACCCCTCCACTTT. This translates into CAINTEQGNNSPLHF.

This clone was detected a few times. The chain couples TRBV10-2 to TRBJ1-5, with D tentatively TRBD1 (6 bases). Germline CDR1 and CDR2: WSHSY and SAAADI. V shed 0 bases and J shed 9 bases, with 12 bases lying between them. The CDR3 loop spans 14 amino acids. CDR3 in DNA: TGCGCCAGCAGTGAGTCCCGAGGGGGGGGGCCCCAGCATTTT. It is translated as CASSESRGGGPQHF.

The chain links TRBV29-1 to TRBJ2-1; unclear D gene. CDR3 length: 11 amino acids. Deletions cut 4 bases from V and 8 bases from J, with 9 bases between. CDR1 and CDR2 (germline): SQVTM, ANQGSEA. CDR3 nucleotide sequence: TGCAGCGTTGGGGGTAGAGATGAGCAGTTCTTC. It translates to CSVGGRDEQFF.